These 14 T cell receptor beta chains share one sample of origin, sequenced in a study of T cells expressing NK-cell markers. Reprocessing the 5' RACE reads, TCRdb reports a single entry for every CDR3 protein and omits DNA. The sample features hundreds of thousands of distinct CDR3 sequences, with more than 3.5% in its top ten. The sequenced material came from blood T cells: a sorted CD56 or NKG2C T cell subset, CD4+ or CD8+ T cells, or bulk PBMC T cells (not recorded which). The receptors were gathered from a woman aged 18 to 75 in good health.

This chain links TRBV5-6 with TRBJ2-2. Germline V CDR1 and CDR2: SGHDT, YYEEEE. The CDR3 sequence is 15 residues long. This CDR3 reads CASSTRVRNTGELFF.

J is TRBJ2-3 and V is TRBV20-1. CDR1 DFQATT and CDR2 SNEGSKA come from the germline V gene (reference sequence). This CDR3 has 13 residues. The CDR3 protein is CSARVASTDTQYF.

The V gene is TRBV12-3 or TRBV12-4, the J gene TRBJ1-6. The CDR3 extends over 13 amino acids. This CDR3 is CASSPLTSSPLHF.

The chain carries TRBV12-3 or TRBV12-4 and TRBJ2-1. The length of the CDR3 is 11 residues. The CDR3 loop reads CASREVVEQFF.

The chain uses TRBV7-2 and TRBJ1-4; no DNA is available, so the TRBD1 call from TCRdb remains unchecked. The germline V gene encodes CDR1 SGHTA and CDR2 FQGNSA. The CDR3 extends over 15 amino acids. The CDR3 region is CASSARGAANEKLFF.

This chain uses TRBV6-1 with TRBJ1-4. The CDR3 contains 15 residues. CDR1 is MNHNS and CDR2 is SASEGT in the germline V gene. CDR3 protein: CASRLLQATNEKLFF.

The chain links TRBV12-3 or TRBV12-4 to TRBJ2-1. The CDR3 length is 15 residues. The CDR3 protein is CASSPSGTSYNEQFF.

V and J are TRBV15 and TRBJ2-1; TCRdb indicates TRBD2, and absent DNA this call remains unverified. The germline CDR1 and CDR2 sequences are LNHNV and YYDKDF (reference sequence). The CDR3 has 17 residues. CDR3 protein: CATSRDRTSGAYNEQFF.

The J gene is TRBJ2-1, the V gene TRBV14; TCRdb indicates TRBD1, and absent DNA this call remains unverified. This CDR3 comprises 16 residues. Germline V lookup: CDR1 SGHDN, CDR2 FVKESK. The CDR3 loop is CASSQAGRPGRGEQFF.

This rearrangement joins TRBV7-7 to TRBJ2-2; lacking DNA, the TRBD1 call made by TCRdb goes unchecked. CDR1 and CDR2 from the germline V gene are SSHAT and FNYEAQ (reference sequence). CDR3 length equals 15 residues. The CDR3 spells CASVGGTGSPGELFF.

V gene TRBV4-3 combines with J gene TRBJ2-1; there is no DNA to check the TCRdb D call of TRBD2. Germline CDR1 LGHNA, CDR2 YSLEER. The CDR3 is 17 residues long. This CDR3 reads CASSQGLGAGVSSEQFF.

V usage is TRBV29-1 and J usage is TRBJ1-5; the D call from TCRdb, TRBD1, cannot be confirmed without DNA. The CDR3 is made up of 13 amino acids. The germline V gene has CDR1 SQVTM and CDR2 ANQGSEA. CDR3 amino acids: CSVATGQNQPQHF. The full variable domain, its missing parts supplied by reference TRBV29-1 and TRBJ1-5, is SAVISQKPSRDICQRGTSLTIQCQVDSQVTMMFWYRQQPGQSLTLIATANQGSEATYESGFVIDKFPISRPNLTFSTLTVSNMSPEDSSIYLCSVATGQNQPQHFGDGTRLSIL.

The V gene is TRBV12-3 or TRBV12-4, the J gene TRBJ2-2; TCRdb selects TRBD2, and the lack of DNA leaves this call unchecked. The CDR3 length is 13 residues. This chain's CDR3 is CASNLAGIGELFF.

This chain joins TRBV5-1 and TRBJ1-2. The germline V gene has CDR1 SGHRS and CDR2 YFSETQ. The CDR3 contains 13 residues. CDR3: CASSSGSNYGYTF.